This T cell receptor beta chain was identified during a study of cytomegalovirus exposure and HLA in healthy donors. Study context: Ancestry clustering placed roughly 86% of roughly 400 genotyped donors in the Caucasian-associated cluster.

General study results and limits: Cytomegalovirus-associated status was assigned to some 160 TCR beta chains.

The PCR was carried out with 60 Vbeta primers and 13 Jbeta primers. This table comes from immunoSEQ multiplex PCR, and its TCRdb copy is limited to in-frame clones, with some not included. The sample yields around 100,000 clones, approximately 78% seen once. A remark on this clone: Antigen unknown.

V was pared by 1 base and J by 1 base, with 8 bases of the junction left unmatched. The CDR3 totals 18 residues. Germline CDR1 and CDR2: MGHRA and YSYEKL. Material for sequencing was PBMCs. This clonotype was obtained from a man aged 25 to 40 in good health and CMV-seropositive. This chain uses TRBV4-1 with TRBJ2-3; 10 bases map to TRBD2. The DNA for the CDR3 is TGCGCCAGCAGCCAAGGGCCCCCTAGCGGGAGCCGCACAGATACGCAGTATTTT. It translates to CASSQGPPSGSRTDTQYF.